Listed below are T cell receptor beta chains from one sample, sequenced in a study of regulatory T cells in long-lasting Graves disease. TCRdb ran MiXCR on the multiplex PCR reads and lists one entry per CDR3 protein. This table holds some 470,000 distinct CDR3 sequences, approximately 21% found once. The starting material was peripheral blood mononuclear cells (PBMCs), obtained when the disease was refractory, from a patient treated with antithyroid drugs. Source of these receptors: a female donor with Graves disease. Both conserved end residues are part of each CDR3. D genes are given only for firm matches. Clone sizes are given selectively: once, few, many, or a class where the clone is expanded.

TRBJ1-2	.	TRBV7-9	few	TGTGCCAGCAGCTTAGCAGGGAGGAACTCAAACTATGGCTACACCTTC	CASSLAGRNSNYGYTF
TRBJ2-2	.	TRBV11-2	few	TGTGCCAGCAGCGCACTCGGACGGAACACCGGGGAGCTGTTTTTT	CASSALGRNTGELFF
TRBJ2-5	.	TRBV30	many	TGTGCCTGGAGTTGGCTGACCCAAGAGACCCAGTACTTC	CAWSWLTQETQYF
TRBJ2-5	.	TRBV2	many	TGTGCCAGCAGTGACGGAGCAGGGTCCCGTGAGACCCAGTACTTC	CASSDGAGSRETQYF
TRBJ1-2	TRBD1	TRBV27	many	TGTGCCAGCAGTTTTGGGACAGGGGGGTATGGCTACACCTTC	CASSFGTGGYGYTF
TRBJ1-6	TRBD1	TRBV9	.	TGTGCCAGCAGCGTAGGGGACAGGGGCTCACCCCTCCACTTT	CASSVGDRGSPLHF
TRBJ1-4	.	TRBV6-2/TRBV6-3	many	TGTGCCAGCAGTTACCCCCCGACAGGCTGGAATGAAAAACTGTTTTTT	CASSYPPTGWNEKLFF
TRBJ1-1	.	TRBV3-1	many	TGTGCCAGCAGCCAAGACGCCAGGGTCACTGAAGCTTTCTTT	CASSQDARVTEAFF
TRBJ2-5	.	TRBV4-3	many	TGCGCCAGCAGCCAAGATCTAAACGTGGGAGAGATCCAAGAGACCCAGTACTTC	CASSQDLNVGEIQETQYF
TRBJ2-3	.	TRBV28	once	TGTGCCAGCATTTCCGGGGGACTCCGCACAGATACGCAGTATTTT	CASISGGLRTDTQYF
TRBJ2-7	TRBD2	TRBV28	many	TGTGCCAGCAGGGAAGCGGGAGCATCCTACGAGCAGTACTTC	CASREAGASYEQYF
TRBJ1-5	.	TRBV6-1	.	TGTGCCAGCAGCACAGTTACCAATCAGCCCCAGCATTTT	CASSTVTNQPQHF
TRBJ2-7	TRBD2	TRBV7-2	.	TGTGCCAGCAGCAGGGCGGGGGCCGGGACTAGCGGGCCGTACTTC	CASSRAGAGTSGPYF
TRBJ2-1	.	TRBV12-3/TRBV12-4	.	TGTGCCAGCAGGGTGGGGAGTGGGCAGTTCTTC	CASRVGSGQFF
TRBJ1-6	TRBD1	TRBV15	many	TGTGCCACCAGCGGAGGAGGACAGGGGGCCTTTAGCTCCTATAATTCACCCCTCCACTTT	CATSGGGQGAFSSYNSPLHF
TRBJ1-2	.	TRBV27	.	TGTGCCAGCAGCCCAGGGATTTGGTATGGCTACACCTTC	CASSPGIWYGYTF
TRBJ1-5	.	TRBV5-6	.	TGTGCCAGCAGCTTTCGGGCGGGCACAATCGGTCAGCCCCAGCATTTT	CASSFRAGTIGQPQHF
TRBJ2-7	.	TRBV5-5	many	TGTGCCAGCAGCAGGAAACAGGGTTTGGGGTTCGTCGACGAGCAGTACTTC	CASSRKQGLGFVDEQYF
TRBJ2-2	.	TRBV11-2	.	TGTGCCAGCACCGGCGGGGAGCTGTTTTTT	CASTGGELFF
TRBJ1-4	.	TRBV28	many	TGTGCCACCCGGGACACCGGCAGGGAAAAACTGTTTTTT	CATRDTGREKLFF
TRBJ1-5	.	TRBV2	.	TGTGCCAGCACCGAGACAGAAAGTAGCAATCAGCCCCAGCATTTT	CASTETESSNQPQHF
TRBJ2-7	.	TRBV11-3	many	TGTGCCAGCAGGAGAGGGAGCTACGAGCAGTACTTC	CASRRGSYEQYF
TRBJ1-2	TRBD1	TRBV7-8	many	TGTGCCAGCAGCTTAGGGGGCAGGGGGAACTATGGCTACACCTTC	CASSLGGRGNYGYTF
TRBJ2-1	TRBD2	TRBV29-1	.	TGCAGCGTTGAAGTGGAGACTAGCGGGGTGGGCAATGAGCAGTTCTTC	CSVEVETSGVGNEQFF
TRBJ2-2	TRBD1	TRBV24-1	.	TGTGCCAGCGGGACAGGGTGGACCGGGGAGCTGTTTTTT	CASGTGWTGELFF
TRBJ1-2	.	TRBV12-3/TRBV12-4	many	TGTGCCACCCAAGAGGCAGTATATTCCTATGGCTACACCTTC	CATQEAVYSYGYTF
TRBJ1-5	TRBD1	TRBV28	many	TGTGCCAGCAGTGGGCCGGGACAGGGAGGACAGCCCCAGCATTTT	CASSGPGQGGQPQHF
TRBJ2-5	.	TRBV28	many	TGTGCCAGCAGTTTATCCAGTACCGCCCAAGAGACCCAGTACTTC	CASSLSSTAQETQYF
TRBJ1-2	.	TRBV28	many	TGTGCCAGCAGTTTATTCCGACCAAACTATGGCTACACCTTC	CASSLFRPNYGYTF
TRBJ1-2	TRBD1	TRBV30	.	TGTGCCTGGAGCGAGAGGGGACAGAGATATGGCTACACCTTC	CAWSERGQRYGYTF
TRBJ1-1	.	TRBV4-2	.	TGTGCCAGCAGCTCGACCGGGACGTTGAACACTGAAGCTTTCTTT	CASSSTGTLNTEAFF
TRBJ2-4	.	TRBV6-2/TRBV6-3	many	TGTGCCAGCAGTTACCGGCCCCTAGCCAAAAACATTCAGTACTTC	CASSYRPLAKNIQYF
TRBJ1-2	TRBD1	TRBV13	few	TGTGCCAGCAGCTCTGGACAGGGGATCGGCGGGGGCTACACCTTC	CASSSGQGIGGGYTF
TRBJ2-2	TRBD2	TRBV10-3	few	TGTGCCATACCAGCGGGAGGCTCCCCCTCAAACACCGGGGAGCTGTTTTTT	CAIPAGGSPSNTGELFF
TRBJ2-7	.	TRBV3-1	.	TGTGCCAGCAGCCAAGCCCGACCGGGGGCCGAGCAGTACTTC	CASSQARPGAEQYF
TRBJ2-7	TRBD2	TRBV7-8	many	TGTGCCAGCAGCGCCCCGTTCCGGGACGGGAGGCACGAGCAGTACTTC	CASSAPFRDGRHEQYF
TRBJ1-5	.	TRBV3-1	few	TGTGCCAGCAGCCAAGACTGGCCCGGGGGAAATAGCAATCAGCCCCAGCATTTT	CASSQDWPGGNSNQPQHF
TRBJ2-6	.	TRBV2	few	TGTGCCAGCCTCCAGGGGGGGGCCAACGTCCTGACTTTC	CASLQGGANVLTF
TRBJ1-1	.	TRBV2	many	TGTGCCAGCCACAACGGCCCGAACACTGAAGCTTTCTTT	CASHNGPNTEAFF
TRBJ2-7	TRBD1	TRBV5-1	.	TGCGCCAGCAGCCCGGGACAGCCTTCTACCTACGAGCAGTACTTC	CASSPGQPSTYEQYF
TRBJ1-1	.	TRBV12-3/TRBV12-4	.	TGTGCCAGCAGTTTTAAGGTTGGGACTGAAGCTTTCTTT	CASSFKVGTEAFF
TRBJ2-5	TRBD2	TRBV6-2/TRBV6-3	.	TGTGCCAGCCGGACTAGTGAGTTCAGAGAGACCCAGTACTTC	CASRTSEFRETQYF
TRBJ1-1	.	TRBV29-1	.	TGCAGCGTTGAAGGCCCACCGGGCAGCACTGAAGCTTTCTTT	CSVEGPPGSTEAFF